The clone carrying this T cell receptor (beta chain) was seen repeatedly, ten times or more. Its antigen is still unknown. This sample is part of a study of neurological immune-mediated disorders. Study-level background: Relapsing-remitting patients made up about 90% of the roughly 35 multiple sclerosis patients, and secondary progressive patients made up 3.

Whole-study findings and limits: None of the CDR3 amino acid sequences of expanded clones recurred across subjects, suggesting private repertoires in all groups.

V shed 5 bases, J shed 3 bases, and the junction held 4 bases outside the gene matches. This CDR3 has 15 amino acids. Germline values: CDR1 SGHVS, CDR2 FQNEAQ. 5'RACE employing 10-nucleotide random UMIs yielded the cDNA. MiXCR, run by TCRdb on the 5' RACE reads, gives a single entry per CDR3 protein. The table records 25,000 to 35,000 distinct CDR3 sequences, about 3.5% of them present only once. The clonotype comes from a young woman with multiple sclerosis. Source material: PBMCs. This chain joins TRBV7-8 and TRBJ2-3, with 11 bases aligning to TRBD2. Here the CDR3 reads CASSTLAGGTDTQYF. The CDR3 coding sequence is TGTGCCAGCAGCACCCTAGCGGGGGGAACAGATACGCAGTATTTT.